The text below deals with one T cell receptor (beta chain). This entry belongs to a study of blood T cell repertoires in COVID-19. The overall study: Specimens from acute and convalescent COVID-19 originated in the United States, Italy and Spain. T cells, B-cell-depleted T cells, or PBMCs supplied cDNA or gDNA.

Authors' analysis steps: Reference gene primer amplification in the assay estimated nucleated cell counts. Measured with immunoSEQ multiplex PCR; TCRdb has only the in-frame clones, and not every one. D and trimming come from the DNA, and the V and J calls and clone size come from that table. There are nearly 110,000 clones in the sample; around 88% occur only once, and 6.8% lies in the top ten. Germline values: CDR1 SGHVS, CDR2 FQNEAQ. This CDR3 contains 15 residues. With V trimmed by 5 bases and J by 3 bases, 9 bases remained unmatched. Sequenced: peripheral blood. The V call is TRBV7-8, the J call TRBJ2-7, with 8 nucleotides matching TRBD1. This sequence was found in a man aged 45-60 years with active or convalescent COVID-19. The CDR3 spells CASSLPGQGNYEQYF. The CDR3 DNA sequence: TGTGCCAGCAGCCTTCCCGGACAGGGTAACTACGAGCAGTACTTC.